This record covers a single T cell receptor beta chain. This sample was included in a study of T cell changes during pregnancy in multiple sclerosis. Only in-frame clones appear in the TCRdb table, and some are missing; sequencing was by immunoSEQ multiplex PCR. The profile covers about 130,000 clones, with roughly 97% appearing a single time and over 0.35% taken by the ten largest. The junction had 6 bases not matched to a gene; V was cut back by 3 bases and J by 15 bases. The length of the CDR3 is 11 residues. Germline CDR1 is DFQATT and CDR2 is SNEGSKA (reference sequence). The TCR comes from a female donor with multiple sclerosis, enrolled in a pregnancy study. The chain links TRBV20-1 to TRBJ2-1, with 9 nucleotides matching TRBD1. The sample here was peripheral blood, taken after pregnancy. In DNA, the CDR3 is TGCAGTGCTAGCTCCGGGACAGGGACGTTCTTC. This encodes CSASSGTGTFF.